This T cell receptor beta chain was recorded in a study of shared clonotypes between healthy human individuals. Germline CDR1 and CDR2: LNHNV and YYDKDF (reference sequence). V was shortened by 0 bases and J by 6 bases, with 17 bases between the two germline ends. This CDR3 is 16 amino acids long. Data came from immunoSEQ multiplex PCR; TCRdb stores just in-frame clones and leaves some out. The sample records about 460,000 clones, more than 70% being singletons. The V call is TRBV15, the J call TRBJ1-1; D not resolved. This TCR was sampled from a woman aged 40 to 50 in good health. Some clones in this sample may be carry-over from other donors' samples. Sample: PBMCs. CDR3 bases: TGTGCCACCAGCAGAGATTATAACCTCCTAAGAGCTGAAGCTTTCTTT. Amino acids: CATSRDYNLLRAEAFF.